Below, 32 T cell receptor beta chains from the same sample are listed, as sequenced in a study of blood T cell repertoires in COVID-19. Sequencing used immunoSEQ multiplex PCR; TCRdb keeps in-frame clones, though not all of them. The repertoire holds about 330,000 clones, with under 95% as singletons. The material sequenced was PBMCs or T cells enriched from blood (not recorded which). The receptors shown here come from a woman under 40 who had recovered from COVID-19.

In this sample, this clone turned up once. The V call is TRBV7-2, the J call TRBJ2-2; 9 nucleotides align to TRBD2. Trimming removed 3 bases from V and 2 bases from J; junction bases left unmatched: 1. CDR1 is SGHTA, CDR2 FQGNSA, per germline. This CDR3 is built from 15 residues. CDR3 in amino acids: CASSFSGRNTGELFF. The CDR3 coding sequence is TGTGCCAGCAGCTTTAGCGGGAGAAACACCGGGGAGCTGTTTTTT.

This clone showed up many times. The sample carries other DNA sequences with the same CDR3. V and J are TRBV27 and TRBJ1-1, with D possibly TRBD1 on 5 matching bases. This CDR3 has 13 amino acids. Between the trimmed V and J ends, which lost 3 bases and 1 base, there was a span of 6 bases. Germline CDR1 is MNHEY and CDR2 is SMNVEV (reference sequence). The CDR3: CASSLGGNTEAFF. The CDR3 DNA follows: TGTGCCAGCAGTTTGGGGGGGAACACTGAAGCTTTCTTT.

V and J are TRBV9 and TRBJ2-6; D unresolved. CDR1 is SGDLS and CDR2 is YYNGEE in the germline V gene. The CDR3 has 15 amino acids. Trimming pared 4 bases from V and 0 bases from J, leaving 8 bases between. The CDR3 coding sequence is TGTGCCAGCAGCTCTAGAAGCTCTGGGGCCAACGTCCTGACTTTC. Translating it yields CASSSRSSGANVLTF.

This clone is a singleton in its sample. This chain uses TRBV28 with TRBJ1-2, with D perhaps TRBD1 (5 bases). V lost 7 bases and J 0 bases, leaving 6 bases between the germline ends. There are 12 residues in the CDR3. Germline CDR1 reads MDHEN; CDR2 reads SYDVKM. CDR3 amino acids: CASMTANYGYTF. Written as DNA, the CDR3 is TGTGCCAGCATGACAGCTAACTATGGCTACACCTTC.

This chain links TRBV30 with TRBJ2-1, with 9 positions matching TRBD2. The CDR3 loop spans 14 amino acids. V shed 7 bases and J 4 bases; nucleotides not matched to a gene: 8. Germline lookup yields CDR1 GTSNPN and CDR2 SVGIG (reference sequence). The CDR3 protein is CASSTSGKYNEQFF. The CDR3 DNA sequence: TGTGCCTCCTCGACTAGCGGCAAATACAATGAGCAGTTCTTC.

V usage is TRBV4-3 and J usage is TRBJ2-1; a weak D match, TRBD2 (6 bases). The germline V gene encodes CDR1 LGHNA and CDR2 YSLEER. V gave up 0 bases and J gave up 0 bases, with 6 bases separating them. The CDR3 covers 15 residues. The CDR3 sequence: CASSQEGGSYNEQFF. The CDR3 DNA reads TGCGCCAGCAGCCAAGAGGGGGGCTCCTACAATGAGCAGTTCTTC.

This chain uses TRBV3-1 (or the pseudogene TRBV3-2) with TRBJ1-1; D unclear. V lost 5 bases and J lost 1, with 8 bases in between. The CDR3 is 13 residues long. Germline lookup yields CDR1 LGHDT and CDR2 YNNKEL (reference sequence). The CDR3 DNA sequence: TGTGCCAGCAGCAGGATAGCGAACACTGAAGCTTTCTTT. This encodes CASSRIANTEAFF.

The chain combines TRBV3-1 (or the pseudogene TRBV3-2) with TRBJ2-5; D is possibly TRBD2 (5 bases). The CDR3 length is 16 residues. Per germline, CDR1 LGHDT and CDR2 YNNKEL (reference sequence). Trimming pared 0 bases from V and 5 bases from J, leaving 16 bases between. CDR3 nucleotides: TGTGCCAGCAGCCAAGAGAGGATCGGGGTCCGGGAGACCCAGTACTTC. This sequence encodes CASSQERIGVRETQYF.

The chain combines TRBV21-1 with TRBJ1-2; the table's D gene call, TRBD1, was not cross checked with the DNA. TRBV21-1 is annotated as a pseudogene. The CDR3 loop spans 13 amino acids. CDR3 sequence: CASSKARGSGYTF. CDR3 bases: TGTGCCAGCAGCAAAGCCAGGGGAAGTGGCTACACCTTC.

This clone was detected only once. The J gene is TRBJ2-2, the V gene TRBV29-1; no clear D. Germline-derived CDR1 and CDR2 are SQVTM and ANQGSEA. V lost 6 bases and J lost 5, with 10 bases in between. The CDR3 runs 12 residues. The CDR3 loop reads CSVPLVTGELFF. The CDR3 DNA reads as TGCAGCGTCCCCCTAGTTACCGGGGAGCTGTTTTTT.

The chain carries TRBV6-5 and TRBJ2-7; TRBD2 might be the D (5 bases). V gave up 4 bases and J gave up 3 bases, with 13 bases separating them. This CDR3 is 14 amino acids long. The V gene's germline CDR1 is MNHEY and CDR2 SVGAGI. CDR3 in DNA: TGTGCCAGCAGTTCAGACCTAGCCAGCTACGAGCAGTACTTC. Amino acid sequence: CASSSDLASYEQYF.

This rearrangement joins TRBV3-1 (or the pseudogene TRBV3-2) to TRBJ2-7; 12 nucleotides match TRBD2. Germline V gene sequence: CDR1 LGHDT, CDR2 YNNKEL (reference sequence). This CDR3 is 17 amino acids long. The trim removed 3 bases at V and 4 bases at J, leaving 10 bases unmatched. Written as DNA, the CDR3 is TGTGCCAGCAGCCACAATCTAGGACTAGCGGGAAGATACGAGCAGTACTTC. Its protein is CASSHNLGLAGRYEQYF.

Here the CDR3 reads CASSPRGRGDSPLHF. CDR3 DNA sequence: TGTGCCAGCAGTCCGAGGGGGCGAGGGGATTCACCCCTCCACTTT. This chain links TRBV27 with TRBJ1-6; the match to TRBD1 covers 7 bases. The CDR3 sequence is 15 residues long. V trimming: 5 bases; J trimming: 8 bases; junction bases outside the gene matches: 9. In germline, CDR1 is MNHEY, CDR2 SMNVEV (reference sequence).

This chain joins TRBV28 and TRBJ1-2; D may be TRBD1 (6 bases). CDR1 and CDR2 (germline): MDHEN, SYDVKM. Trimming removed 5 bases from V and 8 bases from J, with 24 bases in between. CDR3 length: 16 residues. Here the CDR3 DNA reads TGTGCCAGCAGTCCCTGGGGGGGGGCCTCCCTGGGAGGCTACACCTTC. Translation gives CASSPWGGASLGGYTF.

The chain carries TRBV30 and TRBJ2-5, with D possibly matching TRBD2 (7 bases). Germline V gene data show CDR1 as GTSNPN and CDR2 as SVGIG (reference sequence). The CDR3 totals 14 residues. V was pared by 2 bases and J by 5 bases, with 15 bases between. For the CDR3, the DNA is TGTGCCTGGAGTAATTACGGGGGGCTGGAGACCCAGTACTTC. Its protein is CAWSNYGGLETQYF.

In DNA, the CDR3 is TGTGCCAGCAGCCCGAACAGGGGCACTGAAGCTTTCTTT. As protein: CASSPNRGTEAFF. The chain is built from TRBV11-2 and TRBJ1-1, with 7 bases aligning to TRBD1. Trimming removed 5 bases from V and 4 bases from J; junction bases left unmatched: 4. Germline V gives CDR1 SGHAT, CDR2 FQNNGV. The CDR3 runs to 13 residues.

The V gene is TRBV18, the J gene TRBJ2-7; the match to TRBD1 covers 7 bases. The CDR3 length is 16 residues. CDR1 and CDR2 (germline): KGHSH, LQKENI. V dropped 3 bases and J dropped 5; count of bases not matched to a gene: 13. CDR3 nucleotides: TGTGCCAGCTCACCGACCCACGATAGACAGGGCAACGAGCAGTACTTC. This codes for CASSPTHDRQGNEQYF.

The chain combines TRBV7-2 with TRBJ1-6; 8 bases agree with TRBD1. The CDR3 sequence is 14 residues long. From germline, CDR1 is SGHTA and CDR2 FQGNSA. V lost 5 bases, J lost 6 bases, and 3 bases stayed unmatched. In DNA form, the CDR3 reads TGTGCCAGCAGCACCGGACAGGGTAATTCACCCCTCCACTTT. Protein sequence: CASSTGQGNSPLHF.

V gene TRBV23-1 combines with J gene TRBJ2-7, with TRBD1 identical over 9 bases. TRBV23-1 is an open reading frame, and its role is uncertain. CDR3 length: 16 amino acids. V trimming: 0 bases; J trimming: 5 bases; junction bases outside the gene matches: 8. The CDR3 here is CASSQSNGTGIHEQYF. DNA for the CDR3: TGCGCCAGCAGTCAATCAAATGGGACAGGGATCCACGAGCAGTACTTC.

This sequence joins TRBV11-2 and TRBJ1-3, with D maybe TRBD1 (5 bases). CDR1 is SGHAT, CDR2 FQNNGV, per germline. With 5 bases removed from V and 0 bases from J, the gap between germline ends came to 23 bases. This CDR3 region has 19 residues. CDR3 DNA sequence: TGTGCCAGCAGCCGACACGGGAGTGGGACTCTGGCCTCTGGAAACACCATATATTTT. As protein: CASSRHGSGTLASGNTIYF.

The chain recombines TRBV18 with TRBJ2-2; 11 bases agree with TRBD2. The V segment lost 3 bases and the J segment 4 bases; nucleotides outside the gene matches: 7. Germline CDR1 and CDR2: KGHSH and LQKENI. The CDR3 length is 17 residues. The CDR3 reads CASSPPHLAGGTGELFF. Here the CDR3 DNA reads TGTGCCAGCTCACCTCCTCATCTAGCGGGGGGCACCGGGGAGCTGTTTTTT. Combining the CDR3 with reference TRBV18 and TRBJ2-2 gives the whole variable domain NAGVMQNPRHLVRRRGQEARLRCSPMKGHSHVYWYRQLPEEGLKFMVYLQKENIIDESGMPKERFSAEFPKEGPSILRIQQVVRGDSAAYFCASSPPHLAGGTGELFFGEGSRLTVL.

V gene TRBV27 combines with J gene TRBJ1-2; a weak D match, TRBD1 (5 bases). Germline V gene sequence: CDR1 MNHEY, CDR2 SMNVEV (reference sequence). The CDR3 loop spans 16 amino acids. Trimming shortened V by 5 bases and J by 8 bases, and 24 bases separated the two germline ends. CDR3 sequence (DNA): TGTGCCAGCAGTCCTATACCCCCCGGGAGGGACGGAGGCTACACCTTC. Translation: CASSPIPPGRDGGYTF.

DNA of the CDR3: TGTGCCAGCAAAGCCGGGACAGGGGACTTCTATGGCTACACCTTC. This encodes CASKAGTGDFYGYTF. V is TRBV27 and J is TRBJ1-2, with 10 positions matching TRBD1. Germline trimming cut 7 bases from V and 4 bases from J; bases unmatched to any gene: 9. CDR1 MNHEY and CDR2 SMNVEV come from the germline V gene (reference sequence). This CDR3 spans 15 amino acids.

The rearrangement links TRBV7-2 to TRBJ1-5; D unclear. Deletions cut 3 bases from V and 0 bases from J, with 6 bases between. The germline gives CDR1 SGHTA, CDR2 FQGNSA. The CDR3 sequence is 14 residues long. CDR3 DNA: TGTGCCAGCAGCTTGTCGTTTAGCAATCAGCCCCAGCATTTT. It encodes CASSLSFSNQPQHF.

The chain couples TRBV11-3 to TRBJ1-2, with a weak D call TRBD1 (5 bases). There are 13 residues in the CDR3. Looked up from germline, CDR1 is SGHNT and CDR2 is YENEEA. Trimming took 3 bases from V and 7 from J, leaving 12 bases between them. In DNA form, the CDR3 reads TGTGCCAGCAGCTTTAGCGGGGGAGCTGGCTACACCTTC. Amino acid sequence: CASSFSGGAGYTF.

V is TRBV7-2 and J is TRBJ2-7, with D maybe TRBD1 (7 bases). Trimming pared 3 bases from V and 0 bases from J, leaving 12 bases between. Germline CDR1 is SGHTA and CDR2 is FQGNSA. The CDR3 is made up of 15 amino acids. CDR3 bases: TGTGCCAGCAGCTTTCAGGGGGGTAACTCCTACGAGCAGTACTTC. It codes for CASSFQGGNSYEQYF. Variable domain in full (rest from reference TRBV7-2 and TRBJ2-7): GAGVSQSPSNKVTEKGKDVELRCDPISGHTALYWYRQSLGQGLEFLIYFQGNSAPDKSGLPSDRFSAERTGGSVSTLTIQRTQQEDSAVYLCASSFQGGNSYEQYFGPGTRLTVT.

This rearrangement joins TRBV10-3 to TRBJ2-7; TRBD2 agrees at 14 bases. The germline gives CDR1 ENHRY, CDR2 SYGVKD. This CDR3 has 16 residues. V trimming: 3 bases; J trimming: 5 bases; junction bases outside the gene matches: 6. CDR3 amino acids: CAISDPGLAGEDEQYF. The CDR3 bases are TGTGCCATCAGTGACCCGGGACTAGCGGGAGAGGACGAGCAGTACTTC.

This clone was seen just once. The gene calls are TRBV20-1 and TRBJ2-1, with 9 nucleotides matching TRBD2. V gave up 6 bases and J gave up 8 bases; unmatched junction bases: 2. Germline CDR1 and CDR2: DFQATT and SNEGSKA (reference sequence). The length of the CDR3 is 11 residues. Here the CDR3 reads CSAGGRDEQFF. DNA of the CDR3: TGCAGTGCCGGCGGGAGGGATGAGCAGTTCTTC.

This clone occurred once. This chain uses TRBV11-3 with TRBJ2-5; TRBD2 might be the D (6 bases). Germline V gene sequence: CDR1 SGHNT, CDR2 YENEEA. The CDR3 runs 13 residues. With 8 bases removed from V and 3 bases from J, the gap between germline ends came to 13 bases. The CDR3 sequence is CASESGEEETQYF. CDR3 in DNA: TGTGCCAGCGAATCGGGAGAAGAAGAGACCCAGTACTTC. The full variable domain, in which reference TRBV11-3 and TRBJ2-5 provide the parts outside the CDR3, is EAGVVQSPRYKIIEKKQPVAFWCNPISGHNTLYWYLQNLGQGPELLIRYENEEAVDDSQLPKDRFSAERLKGVDSTLKIQPAELGDSAVYLCASESGEEETQYFGPGTRLLVL.

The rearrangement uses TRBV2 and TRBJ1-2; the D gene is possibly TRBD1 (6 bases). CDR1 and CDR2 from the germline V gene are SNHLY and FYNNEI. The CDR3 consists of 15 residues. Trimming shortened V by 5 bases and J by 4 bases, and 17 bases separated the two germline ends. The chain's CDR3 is CASSPGPGVGYGYTF. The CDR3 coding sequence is TGTGCCAGCAGTCCGGGGCCAGGGGTCGGCTATGGCTACACCTTC.

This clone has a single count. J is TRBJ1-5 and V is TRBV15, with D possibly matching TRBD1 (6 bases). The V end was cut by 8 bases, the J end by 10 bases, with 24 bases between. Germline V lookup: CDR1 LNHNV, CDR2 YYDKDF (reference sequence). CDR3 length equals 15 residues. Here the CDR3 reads CATESGALPGEPQHF. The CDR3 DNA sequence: TGTGCCACCGAGTCAGGGGCCCTACCTGGCGAACCCCAGCATTTT.

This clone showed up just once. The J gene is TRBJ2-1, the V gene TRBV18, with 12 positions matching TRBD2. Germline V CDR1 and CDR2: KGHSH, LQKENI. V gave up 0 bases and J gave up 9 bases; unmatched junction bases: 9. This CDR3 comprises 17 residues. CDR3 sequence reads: CASSPPLAGGRVVEQFF. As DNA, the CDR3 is TGTGCCAGCTCACCACCCCTAGCGGGAGGGCGAGTCGTTGAGCAGTTCTTC.